This T cell receptor beta chain comes out of a study of CD8 T cells in ankylosing spondylitis. Study results and limitations: Reportedly, matched ankylosing spondylitis synovial fluid was significantly enriched for disease-linked clones. One TCR beta motif, made up of 7 or 8 highly homologous variants, appeared characteristic of ankylosing spondylitis blood.

Many counts were recorded for this clonotype. Its antigen is not identified. Germline trimming cut 1 base from V and 4 bases from J; bases unmatched to any gene: 5. Germline values: CDR1 SGHRS, CDR2 YFSETQ. The CDR3 loop spans 15 amino acids. In making TCR beta libraries, quantitative 5'-RACE with molecular barcodes was used. TCRdb passed the 5' RACE reads through MiXCR, listing each CDR3 protein once. The sample contains around 150,000 distinct CDR3 sequences, 11% of which appear only once. The sample consisted of blood, either unsorted or a sorted T cell fraction (not recorded which). The chain links TRBV5-1 to TRBJ1-1, with 9 bases identical to TRBD1. The clonotype originates from a male donor with ankylosing spondylitis or in good health (not recorded which). CDR3 residues: CASSLTGTGSTEAFF. Written as DNA, the CDR3 is TGCGCCAGCAGCTTGACCGGGACAGGGAGCACTGAAGCTTTCTTT.